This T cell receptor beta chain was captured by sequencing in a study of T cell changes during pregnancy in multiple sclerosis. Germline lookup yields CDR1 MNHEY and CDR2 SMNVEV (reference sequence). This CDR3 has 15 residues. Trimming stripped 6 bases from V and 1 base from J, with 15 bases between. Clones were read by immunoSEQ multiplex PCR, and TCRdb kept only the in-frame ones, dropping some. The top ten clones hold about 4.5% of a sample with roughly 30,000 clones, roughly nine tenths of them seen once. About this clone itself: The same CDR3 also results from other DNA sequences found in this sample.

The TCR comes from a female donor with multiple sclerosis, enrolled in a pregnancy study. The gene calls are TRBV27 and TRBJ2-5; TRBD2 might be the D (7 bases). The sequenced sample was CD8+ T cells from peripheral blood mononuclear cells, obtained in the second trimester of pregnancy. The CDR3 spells CASSLAGAPQETQYF. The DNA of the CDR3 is TGTGCCAGCAGCCTGGCGGGGGCCCCCCAAGAGACCCAGTACTTC.